The T cell receptor (beta chain) under discussion was sequenced for a study of cytomegalovirus exposure and HLA in healthy donors. The PCR used 60 Vbeta and 13 Jbeta primers. Produced via immunoSEQ multiplex PCR; TCRdb's table is partial and in-frame only. The sample includes around 100,000 clones, approximately 70% of them seen just once. The CDR3 spans 13 residues. V lost 4 bases, J lost 1 base, and 3 bases stayed unmatched. The germline CDR1 and CDR2 sequences are GTSNPN and SVGIG (reference sequence). To note about this clone: Its antigen remains unknown.

Study-level findings and limits: CMV serostatus was the only recorded immune exposure for donors. In a later analysis, several top co-occurrence clusters appeared linked to parvovirus B19, influenza, CMV and Epstein-Barr virus. Cytomegalovirus association was assigned to 150 to 200 TCR beta chains.

The sample consisted of PBMCs. This sequence joins TRBV30 and TRBJ2-7, with 8 bases that match TRBD1. This receptor was obtained from a man aged 40-55 years in good health and CMV-seropositive. The CDR3 DNA reads TGTGCCTGGATTCGGGACAGGTCCTACGAGCAGTACTTC. Its translation: CAWIRDRSYEQYF.